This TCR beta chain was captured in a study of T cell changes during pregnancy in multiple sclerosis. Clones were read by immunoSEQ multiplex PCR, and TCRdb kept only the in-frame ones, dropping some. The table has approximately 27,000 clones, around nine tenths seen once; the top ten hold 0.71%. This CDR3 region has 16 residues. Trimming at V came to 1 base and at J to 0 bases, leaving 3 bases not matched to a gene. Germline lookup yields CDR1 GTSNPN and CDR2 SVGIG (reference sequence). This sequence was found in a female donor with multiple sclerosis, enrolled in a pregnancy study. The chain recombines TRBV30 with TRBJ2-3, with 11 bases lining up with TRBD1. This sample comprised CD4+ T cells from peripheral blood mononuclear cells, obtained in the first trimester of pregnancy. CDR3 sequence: CAWSGGTGGSTDTQYF. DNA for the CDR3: TGTGCCTGGAGTGGGGGGACAGGGGGTAGCACAGATACGCAGTATTTT.